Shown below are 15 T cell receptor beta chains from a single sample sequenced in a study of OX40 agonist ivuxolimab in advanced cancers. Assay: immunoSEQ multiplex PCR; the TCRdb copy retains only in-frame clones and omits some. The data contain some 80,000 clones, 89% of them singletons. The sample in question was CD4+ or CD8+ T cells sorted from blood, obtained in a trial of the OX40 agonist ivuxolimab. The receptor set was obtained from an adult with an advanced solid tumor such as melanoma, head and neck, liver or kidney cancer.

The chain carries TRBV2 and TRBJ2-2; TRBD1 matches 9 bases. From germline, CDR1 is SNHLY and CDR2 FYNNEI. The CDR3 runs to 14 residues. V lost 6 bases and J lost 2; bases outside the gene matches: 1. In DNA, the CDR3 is TGTGCCAGCAGGGGACAGGGAAACACCGGGGAGCTGTTTTTT. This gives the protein CASRGQGNTGELFF.

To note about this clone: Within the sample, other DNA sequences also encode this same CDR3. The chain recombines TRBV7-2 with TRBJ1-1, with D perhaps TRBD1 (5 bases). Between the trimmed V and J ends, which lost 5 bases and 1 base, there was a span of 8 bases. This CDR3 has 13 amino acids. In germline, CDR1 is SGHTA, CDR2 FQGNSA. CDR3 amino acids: CASSSDRNTEAFF. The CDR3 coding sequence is TGTGCCAGCAGCAGCGACAGGAACACTGAAGCTTTCTTT.

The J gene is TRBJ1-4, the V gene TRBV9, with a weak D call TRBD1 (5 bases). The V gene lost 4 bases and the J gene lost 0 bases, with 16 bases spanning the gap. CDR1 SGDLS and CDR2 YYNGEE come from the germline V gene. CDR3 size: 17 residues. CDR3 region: CASSLTWGRTTNEKLFF. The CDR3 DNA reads TGTGCCAGCAGCCTCACTTGGGGCCGTACAACTAATGAAAAACTGTTTTTT.

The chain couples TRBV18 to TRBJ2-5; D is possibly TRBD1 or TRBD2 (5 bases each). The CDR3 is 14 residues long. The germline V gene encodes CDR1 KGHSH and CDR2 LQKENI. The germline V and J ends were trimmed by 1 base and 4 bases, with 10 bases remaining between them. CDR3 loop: CASSPRQGPETQYF. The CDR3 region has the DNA TGTGCCAGCTCACCACGGCAGGGACCAGAGACCCAGTACTTC.

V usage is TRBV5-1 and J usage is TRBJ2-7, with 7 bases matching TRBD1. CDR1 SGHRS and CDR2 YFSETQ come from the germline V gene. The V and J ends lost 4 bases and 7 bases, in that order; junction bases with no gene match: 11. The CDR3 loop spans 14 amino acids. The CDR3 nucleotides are TGCGCCAGCAGCAAAAGGGACAGTACGGTTGAGCAGTACTTC. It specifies CASSKRDSTVEQYF.

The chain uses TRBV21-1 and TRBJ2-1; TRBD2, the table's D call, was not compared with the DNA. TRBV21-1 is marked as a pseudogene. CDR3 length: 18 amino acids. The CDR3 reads CASSWGCRGGPRGNEQFF. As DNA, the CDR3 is TGTGCCAGCAGCTGGGGGTGCAGGGGAGGGCCCCGGGGCAATGAGCAGTTCTTC.

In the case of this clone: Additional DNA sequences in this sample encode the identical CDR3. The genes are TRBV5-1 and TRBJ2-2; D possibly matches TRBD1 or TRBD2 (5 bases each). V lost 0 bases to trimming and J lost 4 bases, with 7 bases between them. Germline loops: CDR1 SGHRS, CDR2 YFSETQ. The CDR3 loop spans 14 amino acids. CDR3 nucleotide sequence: TGCGCCAGCAGCTTGGCAGGGAGCACCGGGGAGCTGTTTTTT. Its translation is CASSLAGSTGELFF.

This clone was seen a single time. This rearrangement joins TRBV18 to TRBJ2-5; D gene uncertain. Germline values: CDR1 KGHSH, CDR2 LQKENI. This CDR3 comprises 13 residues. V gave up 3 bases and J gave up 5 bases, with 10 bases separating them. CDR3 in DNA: TGTGCCAGCTCACCCCCTATTTCGGAGACCCAGTACTTC. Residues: CASSPPISETQYF.

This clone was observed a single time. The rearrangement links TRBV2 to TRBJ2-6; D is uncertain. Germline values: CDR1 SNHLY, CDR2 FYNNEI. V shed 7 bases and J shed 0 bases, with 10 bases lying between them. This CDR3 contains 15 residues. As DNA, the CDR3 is TGTGCCAGCATCGGCTTGGGCTCTGGGGCCAACGTCCTGACTTTC. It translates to CASIGLGSGANVLTF.

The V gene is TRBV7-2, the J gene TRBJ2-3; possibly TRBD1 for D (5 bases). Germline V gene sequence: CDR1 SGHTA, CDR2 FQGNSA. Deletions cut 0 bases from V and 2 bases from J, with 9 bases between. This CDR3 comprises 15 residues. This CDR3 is CASSLAQGFTDTQYF. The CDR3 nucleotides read TGTGCCAGCAGCTTAGCCCAGGGATTCACAGATACGCAGTATTTT. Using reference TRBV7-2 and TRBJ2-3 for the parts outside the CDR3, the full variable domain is GAGVSQSPSNKVTEKGKDVELRCDPISGHTALYWYRQSLGQGLEFLIYFQGNSAPDKSGLPSDRFSAERTGGSVSTLTIQRTQQEDSAVYLCASSLAQGFTDTQYFGPGTRLTVL.

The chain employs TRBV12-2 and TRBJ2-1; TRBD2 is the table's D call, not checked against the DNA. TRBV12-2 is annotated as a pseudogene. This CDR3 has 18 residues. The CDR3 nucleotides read TGTGCAAGTCGGGGTGGGACTAGCCACGAACGCTCCTACAATGAGCAGTTCTTC. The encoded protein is CASRGGTSHERSYNEQFF.

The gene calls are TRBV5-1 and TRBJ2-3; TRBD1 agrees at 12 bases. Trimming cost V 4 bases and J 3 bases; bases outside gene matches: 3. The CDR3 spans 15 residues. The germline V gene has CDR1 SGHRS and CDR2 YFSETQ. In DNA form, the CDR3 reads TGCGCCAGCAGCCGGGACAGGGGGCGGACAGATACGCAGTATTTT. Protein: CASSRDRGRTDTQYF.

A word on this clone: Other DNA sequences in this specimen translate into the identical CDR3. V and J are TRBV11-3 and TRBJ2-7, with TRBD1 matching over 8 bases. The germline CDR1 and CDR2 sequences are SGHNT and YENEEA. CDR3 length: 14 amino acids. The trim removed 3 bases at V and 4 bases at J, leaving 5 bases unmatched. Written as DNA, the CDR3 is TGTGCCAGCAGCTTGCAGGGGGCAGGGTACGAGCAGTACTTC. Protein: CASSLQGAGYEQYF.

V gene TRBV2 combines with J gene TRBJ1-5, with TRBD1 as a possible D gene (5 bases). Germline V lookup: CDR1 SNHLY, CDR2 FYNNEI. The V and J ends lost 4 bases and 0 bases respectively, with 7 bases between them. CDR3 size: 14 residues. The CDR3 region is CASSGTPSNQPQHF. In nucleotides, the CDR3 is TGTGCCAGCAGTGGGACACCTAGCAATCAGCCCCAGCATTTT.

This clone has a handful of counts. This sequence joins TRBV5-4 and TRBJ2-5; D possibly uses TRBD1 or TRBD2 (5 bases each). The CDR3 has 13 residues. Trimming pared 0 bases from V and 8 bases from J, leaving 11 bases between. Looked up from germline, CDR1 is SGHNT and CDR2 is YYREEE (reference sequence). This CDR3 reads CASSLASGRTQYF. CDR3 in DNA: TGTGCCAGCAGCTTGGCGTCAGGGAGAACCCAGTACTTC.